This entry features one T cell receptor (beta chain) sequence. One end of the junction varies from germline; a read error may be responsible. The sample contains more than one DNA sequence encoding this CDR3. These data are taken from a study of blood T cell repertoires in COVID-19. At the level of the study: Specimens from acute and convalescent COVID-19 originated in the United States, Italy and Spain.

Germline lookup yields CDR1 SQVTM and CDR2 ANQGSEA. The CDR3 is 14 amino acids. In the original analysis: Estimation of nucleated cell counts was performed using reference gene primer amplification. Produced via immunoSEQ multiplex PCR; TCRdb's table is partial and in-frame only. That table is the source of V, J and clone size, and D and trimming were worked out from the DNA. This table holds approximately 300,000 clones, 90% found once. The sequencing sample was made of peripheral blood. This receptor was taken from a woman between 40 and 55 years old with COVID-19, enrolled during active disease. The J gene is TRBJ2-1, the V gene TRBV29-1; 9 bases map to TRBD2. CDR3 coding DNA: TGCAGTGTTGGGGCGGGAGGGTCCTACAATGAGCAGTTCTTC. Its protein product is CSVGAGGSYNEQFF.